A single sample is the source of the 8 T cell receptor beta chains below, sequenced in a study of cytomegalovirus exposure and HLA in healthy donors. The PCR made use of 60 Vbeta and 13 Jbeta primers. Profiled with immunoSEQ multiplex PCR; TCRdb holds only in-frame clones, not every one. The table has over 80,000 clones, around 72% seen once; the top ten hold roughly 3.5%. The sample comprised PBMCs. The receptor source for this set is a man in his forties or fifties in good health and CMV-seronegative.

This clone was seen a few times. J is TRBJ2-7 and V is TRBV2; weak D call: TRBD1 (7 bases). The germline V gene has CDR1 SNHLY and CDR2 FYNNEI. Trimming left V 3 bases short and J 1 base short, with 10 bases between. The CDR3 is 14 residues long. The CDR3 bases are TGTGCCAGCAGTGACCAGGGGGGTTCCTACGAGCAGTACTTC. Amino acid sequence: CASSDQGGSYEQYF.

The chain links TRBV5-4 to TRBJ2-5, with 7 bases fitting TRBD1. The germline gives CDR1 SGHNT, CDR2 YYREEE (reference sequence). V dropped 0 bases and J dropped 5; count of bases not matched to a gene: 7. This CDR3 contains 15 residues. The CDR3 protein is CASSLAPGGQETQYF. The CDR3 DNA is TGTGCCAGCAGCTTGGCCCCAGGGGGTCAGGAGACCCAGTACTTC.

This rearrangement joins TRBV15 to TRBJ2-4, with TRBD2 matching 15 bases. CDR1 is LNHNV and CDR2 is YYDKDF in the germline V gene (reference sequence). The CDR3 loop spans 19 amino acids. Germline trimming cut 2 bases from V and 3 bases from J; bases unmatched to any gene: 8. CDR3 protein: CATSRWGLAGGGDKNIQYF. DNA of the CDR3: TGTGCCACCAGCAGATGGGGACTAGCGGGGGGCGGGGACAAAAACATTCAGTACTTC.

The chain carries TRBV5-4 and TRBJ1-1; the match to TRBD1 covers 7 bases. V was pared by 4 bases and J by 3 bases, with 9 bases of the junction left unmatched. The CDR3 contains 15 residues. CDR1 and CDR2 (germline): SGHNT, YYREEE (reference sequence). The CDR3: CASSRGGAEYTEAFF. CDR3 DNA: TGTGCCAGCAGCCGAGGGGGCGCTGAGTACACTGAAGCTTTCTTT.

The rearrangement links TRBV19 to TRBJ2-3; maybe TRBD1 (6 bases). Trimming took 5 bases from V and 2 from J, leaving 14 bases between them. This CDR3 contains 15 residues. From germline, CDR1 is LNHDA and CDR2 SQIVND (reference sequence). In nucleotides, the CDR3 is TGTGCCAGTAGTGGGAGAGGACAGAACACAGATACGCAGTATTTT. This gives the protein CASSGRGQNTDTQYF. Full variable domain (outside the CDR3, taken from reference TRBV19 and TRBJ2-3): DGGITQSPKYLFRKEGQNVTLSCEQNLNHDAMYWYRQDPGQGLRLIYYSQIVNDFQKGDIAEGYSVSREKKESFPLTVTSAQKNPTAFYLCASSGRGQNTDTQYFGPGTRLTVL.

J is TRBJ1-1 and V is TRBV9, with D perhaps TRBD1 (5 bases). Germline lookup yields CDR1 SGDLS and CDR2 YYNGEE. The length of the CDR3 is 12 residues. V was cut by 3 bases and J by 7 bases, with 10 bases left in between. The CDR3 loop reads CASSGGGIEAFF. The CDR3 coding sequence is TGTGCCAGCAGCGGGGGGGGGATTGAAGCTTTCTTT.

For the CDR3, the DNA is TGTGCCAGTAGTATTTTTTCGTCTTATAGCAATCAGCCCCAGCATTTT. Its translation is CASSIFSSYSNQPQHF. The chain joins TRBV19 to TRBJ1-5, with unresolved D. This CDR3 is built from 16 residues. V dropped 3 bases and J dropped 0 bases, with 12 bases sitting between them. Germline V gene lookup returns CDR1 LNHDA and CDR2 SQIVND (reference sequence).

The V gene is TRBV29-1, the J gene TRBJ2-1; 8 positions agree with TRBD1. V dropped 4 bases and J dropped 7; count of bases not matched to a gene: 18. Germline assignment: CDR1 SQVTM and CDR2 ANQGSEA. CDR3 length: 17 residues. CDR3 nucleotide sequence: TGCAGCGTTGGCGGAATAGGGAGACAGGGGAGTGGGAATGAGCAGTTCTTC. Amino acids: CSVGGIGRQGSGNEQFF.